This passage covers 9 T cell receptor beta chains from one sample sequenced in a study of shared clonotypes between healthy human individuals. CD45RO-negative, CCR7-positively selected cells formed the naive CD8 fraction, excluding terminally differentiated effector memory CD45RA+ cells. The data were produced by immunoSEQ multiplex PCR, yet TCRdb's version contains in-frame clones alone and is incomplete. Among approximately 2,200,000 clones listed, 85% to 95% were seen once. Specimen: naive CD8+ T cells from PBMCs. These TCRs come from a man aged 18 to 30 in good health. Some clones in this sample may be carry-over from other donors' samples.

The gene calls are TRBV30 and TRBJ1-6; possible D gene TRBD1, 6 bases. Germline V gene data show CDR1 as GTSNPN and CDR2 as SVGIG (reference sequence). There are 15 residues in the CDR3. V was pared by 0 bases and J by 8 bases, with 14 bases between. CDR3 sequence: CAWSVLGGGDSPLHF. In DNA, the CDR3 is TGTGCCTGGAGTGTACTCGGAGGGGGGGATTCACCCCTCCACTTT. The whole variable domain, filled in from reference TRBV30 and TRBJ1-6, reads SQTIHQWPATLVQPVGSPLSLECTVEGTSNPNLYWYRQAAGRGLQLLFYSVGIGQISSEVPQNLSASRPQDRQFILSSKKLLLSDSGFYLCAWSVLGGGDSPLHFGNGTRLTVT.

This clone was detected only once. The rearrangement joins TRBV11-2 to TRBJ2-7; TRBD2 is a possible D gene (6 bases). The germline V gene has CDR1 SGHAT and CDR2 FQNNGV. CDR3 length: 17 amino acids. Trimming removed 0 bases at V and 3 bases at J, with 18 bases between. CDR3 coding DNA: TGTGCCAGCAGCTTAGATCGGGCGGTAGCGGAGGGCTACGAGCAGTACTTC. Protein product: CASSLDRAVAEGYEQYF.

The chain joins TRBV11-2 to TRBJ2-3; 8 nucleotides line up with TRBD2. Germline V gene sequence: CDR1 SGHAT, CDR2 FQNNGV. The CDR3 consists of 15 residues. The V and J ends lost 4 bases and 0 bases, in that order; junction bases with no gene match: 3. The CDR3 DNA follows: TGTGCCAGCAGCTCTAGCGGGCTTAGCACAGATACGCAGTATTTT. Translating gives CASSSSGLSTDTQYF.

The chain couples TRBV12-1 to TRBJ2-3; TRBD2 is the table's D call, not checked against the DNA. TRBV12-1 is designated a pseudogene. The CDR3 loop spans 15 amino acids. The CDR3 region is CASSPLLANTDTQYF. In DNA, the CDR3 is TGTGCCAGCAGCCCCTTACTAGCGAACACAGATACGCAGTATTTT.

Notes on this clone: Different DNA sequences within this sample yield the same CDR3. This sequence joins TRBV29-1 and TRBJ2-1, with unresolved D. Per germline, CDR1 SQVTM and CDR2 ANQGSEA. This CDR3 has 12 residues. Between the trimmed V and J ends, which lost 3 bases and 4 bases, there was a span of 7 bases. CDR3: CSVEYGYNEQFF. CDR3 DNA: TGCAGCGTTGAGTACGGGTACAATGAGCAGTTCTTC.

The chain uses TRBV9 and TRBJ2-3; D is unresolved. V was pared by 0 bases and J by 4 bases, with 12 bases between. CDR1 SGDLS and CDR2 YYNGEE come from the germline V gene. This CDR3 has 15 amino acids. The CDR3 sequence is CASSVAAKGADTQYF. The CDR3 DNA is TGTGCCAGCAGCGTAGCGGCGAAGGGTGCAGATACGCAGTATTTT.

V usage is TRBV13 and J usage is TRBJ2-7; no firm D call. Trimming removed 0 bases from V and 6 bases from J, with 9 bases in between. Germline CDR1 and CDR2: PRHDT and FYEKMQ (reference sequence). The CDR3 is 13 amino acids. The CDR3 nucleotides are TGTGCCAGCAGCTTAGGCCTAAGGTCCGAGCAGTACTTC. Protein: CASSLGLRSEQYF.

This rearrangement joins TRBV11-2 to TRBJ2-3, with TRBD2 matching over 8 bases. Losses at the gene ends were 4 bases for V and 2 bases for J; bases not matched to a gene: 17. The germline V gene encodes CDR1 SGHAT and CDR2 FQNNGV. The length of the CDR3 is 19 residues. The CDR3 reads CASSSEPKRELLHTDTQYF. CDR3 DNA sequence: TGTGCCAGCAGCTCCGAGCCGAAGCGGGAGCTGTTACACACAGATACGCAGTATTTT.

CDR3 sequence: CASSHGTASQETQYF. The CDR3 region has the DNA TGCGCCAGCAGCCACGGGACAGCTAGCCAAGAGACCCAGTACTTC. This chain connects TRBV5-1 to TRBJ2-5; 7 bases line up with TRBD1. V shed 4 bases and J 1 base; nucleotides not matched to a gene: 7. Germline-derived CDR1 and CDR2 are SGHRS and YFSETQ. The CDR3 has 15 amino acids.